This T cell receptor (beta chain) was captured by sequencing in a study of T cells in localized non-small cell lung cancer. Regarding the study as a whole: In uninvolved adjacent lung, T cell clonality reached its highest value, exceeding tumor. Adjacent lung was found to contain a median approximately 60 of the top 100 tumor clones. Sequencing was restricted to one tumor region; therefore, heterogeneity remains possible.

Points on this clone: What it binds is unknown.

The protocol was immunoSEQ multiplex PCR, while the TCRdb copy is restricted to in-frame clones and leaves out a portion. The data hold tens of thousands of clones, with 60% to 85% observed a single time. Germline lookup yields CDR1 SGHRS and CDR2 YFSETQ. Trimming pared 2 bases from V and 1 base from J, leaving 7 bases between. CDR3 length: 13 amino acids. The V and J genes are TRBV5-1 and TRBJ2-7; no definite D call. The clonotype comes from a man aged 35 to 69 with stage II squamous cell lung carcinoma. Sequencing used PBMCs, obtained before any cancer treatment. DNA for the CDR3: TGCGCCAGCAGCTTTACCGATTCCTACGAGCAGTACTTC. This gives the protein CASSFTDSYEQYF.